A single sample gave rise to the 4 T cell receptor beta chains below, sequenced in a study of cytomegalovirus exposure and HLA in healthy donors. The data were produced by immunoSEQ multiplex PCR, yet TCRdb's version contains in-frame clones alone and is incomplete. The repertoire holds about 220,000 clones, with approximately 87% as singletons. The sequencing input was PBMCs. These receptor sequences come from a man aged 18 to 30 in good health and CMV-seronegative.

This chain joins TRBV2 and TRBJ2-3; 7 bases agree with TRBD1. V lost 5 bases, J lost 3 bases, and 11 bases stayed unmatched. There are 16 residues in the CDR3. CDR1 is SNHLY, CDR2 FYNNEI, per germline. The CDR3 nucleotides read TGTGCCAGCAGTCCGACAGGGCTGCTTAGGACAGATACGCAGTATTTT. This translates into CASSPTGLLRTDTQYF. The variable domain in full, completed from reference TRBV2 and TRBJ2-3, reads EPEVTQTPSHQVTQMGQEVILRCVPISNHLYFYWYRQILGQKVEFLVSFYNNEISEKSEIFDDQFSVERPDGSNFTLKIRSTKLEDSAMYFCASSPTGLLRTDTQYFGPGTRLTVL.

There are a few counts of this clone. This rearrangement joins TRBV6-6 to TRBJ1-2; perhaps TRBD1 as D (5 bases). The CDR3 contains 14 residues. Between the trimmed V and J ends, which lost 0 bases and 6 bases, there was a span of 11 bases. Germline V gives CDR1 MNHNY, CDR2 SVGAGI (reference sequence). As DNA, the CDR3 is TGTGCCAGCAGTTACTCGGAGACAGTTAATGGCTACACCTTC. Its translation is CASSYSETVNGYTF.

The CDR3 loop reads CASRYVAQGENTEAFF. The DNA for the CDR3 is TGTGCCAGCAGATACGTAGCACAGGGAGAGAACACTGAAGCTTTCTTT. The rearrangement uses TRBV27 and TRBJ1-1; perhaps TRBD1 as D (6 bases). Germline V lookup: CDR1 MNHEY, CDR2 SMNVEV (reference sequence). Trimming took off 6 bases at V and 1 base at J, with 18 bases between the two ends. This CDR3 is 16 amino acids long.

The chain joins TRBV11-2 to TRBJ2-6, with 8 bases matching TRBD1. The length of the CDR3 is 16 residues. Germline CDR1 and CDR2: SGHAT and FQNNGV. The V and J ends lost 3 bases and 3 bases, in that order; junction bases with no gene match: 4. The CDR3 DNA follows: TGTGCCAGCAGCTTGATCAGGGGGCGTGGGGCCAACGTCCTGACTTTC. Protein product: CASSLIRGRGANVLTF.